This T cell receptor beta chain was recovered during a study of cytomegalovirus exposure and HLA in healthy donors. Regarding this clone: Its antigen is still unknown.

Whole-study results and caveats: In a later analysis, specific HLA alleles were associated with about 18,000 TCR beta sequences at a 0.05 false discovery rate. Later analysis suggested links between common viral pathogens and several top significant clusters. It was reported that TCR beta sequences correctly inferred the HLA-A and HLA-B alleles for most subjects. Immune exposure information available was restricted to CMV serostatus.

PCR amplification relied on 60 Vbeta primers (plus 13 Jbeta primers). Only in-frame clones appear in the TCRdb table, and some are missing; sequencing was by immunoSEQ multiplex PCR. The sample gives 100,000 to 150,000 clones, over 70% of which show up once; 3% to 5% is in the top ten. Trimming removed 3 bases at V and 0 bases at J, with 9 bases between. Per germline, CDR1 LNHDA and CDR2 SQIVND (reference sequence). CDR3 length: 15 residues. The clonotype was recovered from a man aged 40-49 years in good health and CMV-seropositive. Sequenced material: PBMCs. The chain carries TRBV19 and TRBJ1-5; no firm D call. CDR3: CASSIMPVSNQPQHF. The CDR3 nucleotides read TGTGCCAGTAGTATTATGCCGGTTAGCAATCAGCCCCAGCATTTT.